This is a list of T cell receptor beta chains from one sample in a study of patients and donors after allogeneic stem cell transplantation. Using its own MiXCR run on the RT-PCR reads, TCRdb lists one record per CDR3 protein. Of tens of thousands of distinct CDR3 sequences in the sample, 13% are singletons; the top ten hold around 33%. Sequencing was carried out using blood, either unsorted or a sorted T cell fraction (not recorded which). All receptors come from a human donor who was either an allogeneic HSCT recipient or a stem cell or donor lymphocyte infusion donor (not recorded which). It is not recorded whose cells these are; they may come from a transplant donor. Each CDR3 is given without its conserved first and last residue.

CDR3 protein: ASSMLTSEGTDTQY
V gene: TRBV19
J gene: TRBJ2-3

CDR3 protein: ASSRQETQY
V gene: TRBV12-3/TRBV12-4
J gene: TRBJ2-5

CDR3 protein: ASSEALGRTETFTDTQY
V gene: TRBV6-1
J gene: TRBJ2-3

CDR3 protein: SARDIRRESHNEQF
V gene: TRBV20-1
J gene: TRBJ2-1

CDR3 protein: SALALYNEQF
V gene: TRBV20-1
J gene: TRBJ2-1

CDR3 protein: ASSESSLGGPDTQY
V gene: TRBV10-2
J gene: TRBJ2-3

CDR3 protein: ASSKGQLTNSSYNSPLH
V gene: TRBV21-1
J gene: TRBJ1-6

CDR3 protein: ASSLDAVSPLH
V gene: TRBV11-2
J gene: TRBJ1-6

CDR3 protein: ASSVQGGYEQY
V gene: TRBV9
J gene: TRBJ2-7

CDR3 protein: ASSLWLEETQY
V gene: TRBV7-3
J gene: TRBJ2-5

CDR3 protein: ASSTTGGLDYYGYT
V gene: TRBV28
J gene: TRBJ1-2

CDR3 protein: ASSRTGTGFSGNTIY
V gene: TRBV12-3/TRBV12-4
J gene: TRBJ1-3

CDR3 protein: ASWGPGLATYGYT
V gene: TRBV2
J gene: TRBJ1-2

CDR3 protein: ASRPSSGQFYEQY
V gene: TRBV27
J gene: TRBJ2-7

CDR3 protein: ASSVWGSGNTIY
V gene: TRBV2
J gene: TRBJ1-3

CDR3 protein: ASSHERRSSYNEQF
V gene: TRBV5-1
J gene: TRBJ2-1

CDR3 protein: SASQGSSYNEQF
V gene: TRBV20-1
J gene: TRBJ2-1

CDR3 protein: ASRTGTEGGETQY
V gene: TRBV6-6
J gene: TRBJ2-5

CDR3 protein: ATSRGYNEQF
V gene: TRBV15
J gene: TRBJ2-1

CDR3 protein: ASREPTGGYSYEQY
V gene: TRBV5-1
J gene: TRBJ2-7

CDR3 protein: ASSPLTLPDEQY
V gene: TRBV12-3/TRBV12-4
J gene: TRBJ2-7

CDR3 protein: ASSAGRQGLYNEQF
V gene: TRBV2
J gene: TRBJ2-1

CDR3 protein: ATSDPHLAGQETQY
V gene: TRBV24-1
J gene: TRBJ2-5

CDR3 protein: ATSDRRGNTEAF
V gene: TRBV24-1
J gene: TRBJ1-1

CDR3 protein: SARARVRGTYNEQF
V gene: TRBV20-1
J gene: TRBJ2-1

CDR3 protein: SARDGTSVDTGELF
V gene: TRBV20-1
J gene: TRBJ2-2

CDR3 protein: ASSFGLETDTQY
V gene: TRBV5-1
J gene: TRBJ2-3

CDR3 protein: ASSQRAIRAAY
V gene: TRBV12-3/TRBV12-4
J gene: TRBJ2-4

CDR3 protein: ASSTPSKGFYNEQF
V gene: TRBV19
J gene: TRBJ2-1

CDR3 protein: ASSFSGGHNEQF
V gene: TRBV7-9
J gene: TRBJ2-1

CDR3 protein: ASSAGVTQY
V gene: TRBV9
J gene: TRBJ2-3

CDR3 protein: SARGLAGALNTGELF
V gene: TRBV20-1
J gene: TRBJ2-2

CDR3 protein: ASSRDRETDTQY
V gene: TRBV18
J gene: TRBJ2-3

CDR3 protein: ASNTHPTLNTEAF
V gene: TRBV12-3/TRBV12-4
J gene: TRBJ1-1

CDR3 protein: ASSFNRGVSYNSPLH
V gene: TRBV12-3/TRBV12-4
J gene: TRBJ1-6

CDR3 protein: ASSLGGTGSTEAF
V gene: TRBV5-5
J gene: TRBJ1-1

CDR3 protein: ASSLGDSSNQPQH
V gene: TRBV28
J gene: TRBJ1-5

CDR3 protein: ASSLLPTTGDYEQY
V gene: TRBV6-5
J gene: TRBJ2-7

CDR3 protein: ASEGVSWEGRGYNEQF
V gene: TRBV19
J gene: TRBJ2-1

CDR3 protein: ASRGWGDGNYEQY
V gene: TRBV5-6
J gene: TRBJ2-7

CDR3 protein: ATGTVDPRETQY
V gene: TRBV6-5
J gene: TRBJ2-5

CDR3 protein: ASSLGVTDTQY
V gene: TRBV27
J gene: TRBJ2-3

CDR3 protein: ASSLVQGEAF
V gene: TRBV5-1
J gene: TRBJ1-1

CDR3 protein: ASSLGTSGSDEQY
V gene: TRBV5-1
J gene: TRBJ2-7